In its sample, the clone carrying this T cell receptor (beta chain) was seen a few times. PCR involved 60 Vbeta and 13 Jbeta primers. TCRdb keeps only in-frame clones here, not all; method: immunoSEQ multiplex PCR. The sample holds 95,000 to 150,000 clones, 65% to 80% seen once. These data are taken from a study of cytomegalovirus exposure and HLA in healthy donors. This CDR3 has 16 amino acids. Germline loops: CDR1 SGHVS, CDR2 FNYEAQ. V lost 5 bases to trimming and J lost 4 bases; unmatched junction nucleotides: 11. The sample consisted of PBMCs. The TCR originated in a woman aged 55-70 years in good health and CMV-seropositive. The chain combines TRBV7-6 with TRBJ2-1; 7 bases match TRBD1. The CDR3 coding sequence is TGTGCCAGCAGCCCTAGACCGGGACAGACTTACAATGAGCAGTTCTTC. It codes for CASSPRPGQTYNEQFF.